This TCR beta chain was recorded in a study of T cell responses to AZD1222 COVID-19 vaccine (dated by TCRdb to 2020 to 2023). Study-wide context: A total of about 250 trial participants underwent TCR sequencing, of whom roughly 210 had received two doses of AZD1222 and approximately 26 had received two doses of the MenACWY control vaccine. Trial participants were enrolled into age subgroups of 18-55, 56-69 and 70-plus years, which contained 148, 28 and 57 TCR-sequenced participants, respectively. The study at large found these results: Conclusions about previously exposed vaccinees were limited because only a handful of AZD1222 recipients were SARS-CoV-2 seropositive at baseline. Spike-specific TCR breadth and depth rose significantly after two AZD1222 doses compared with day 0 and with MenACWY recipients. The whole spike protein was spanned by vaccine-associated CD4 TCRs, and dominant responses were seen in regions 160-218 and 743-854. Epitopes outside the regions mutated in the B.1.351 and B.1.1.7 variants were reportedly recognized by nearly half of the unique spike-specific TCRs. In the small 56-69-year group, the increase in depth fell short of significance, most likely because of low power. Because no samples from the day 14 peak response were available, repertoires could be characterized only after the peak T cell response. Participants were mostly white British and included more females than males, and it was suggested by the authors that clonal diversity may have been underestimated.

The CDR3 regions of human TCRbeta chains were analyzed by immunosequencing. In the authors' own workflow: Repertoire TCRs were checked for matches against a reference library of SARS-CoV-2-specific TCRs that had been generated using the MIRA antigen-specificity platform. Breadth was defined as the fraction of unique TCRs that were SARS-CoV-2-associated. Depth was defined as the fraction of total T cells that were SARS-CoV-2-associated. Using the MIRA data, each spike-specific TCR was mapped to the spike region that the TCR reacts to and placed in a CD4 or CD8 class. Log10-transformed breadth and depth values were compared by one-way ANOVA with Sidak's multiple comparisons tests. Imported from immuneACCESS, the table was reduced by TCRdb to in-frame sequences with V and J called. These copies leave out some clones; in studies compared against another copy, an unresolved V gene accounts for under half, and the cause of the remainder is not known. Clone size and V and J calls were adopted from that table, with D and trimming inferred from the DNA. For this sample the table gives some 86,000 clones, of which about nine tenths were detected only once. The ten biggest clones cover about 5% of the sample.

The intended sense of this specimen's time point label: about 28 days (+/-7) after the second vaccine dose. AZD1222 recipients given second doses at about 4 weeks or at about 12 weeks were pooled, since spike-specific TCR depth and breadth were not found to differ between the two schedules. Vaccinee samples were obtained from the UK trials COV001 and COV002, which included a single-blind randomized controlled phase 2/3 trial of AZD1222 (ChAdOx1 nCoV-19) in healthy adults. Trial participant PBMC samples were collected at day 0 and day 28 after the second dose for TCRbeta chain sequencing. The CDR1 and CDR2 encoded by the germline V gene (reference sequence) are MNHEY and SMNVEV. Here V drops 3 bases and J drops 2 bases, and the junction holds 8 bases not matched to any gene. The CDR3 runs 16 amino acids, cysteine and phenylalanine included. Just the 48-base CDR3 DNA is kept, in frame starting at base 1.

This clone has only one observation. There is no known antigen for this receptor. No base qualities exist here, and no much larger clone lies one base off it. Sequenced here: peripheral blood, sampled 28 days after the second AZD1222 dose. The clonotype originates from an adult who received the AZD1222 COVID-19 vaccine. The receptor chain draws on TRBV27 and TRBJ2-3; the central 7 bases match TRBD2. The sequence in DNA is TGTGCCAGCAGTTTGTCTCGGGGGGACCTCACAGATACGCAGTATTTT. The encoded protein is CASSLSRGDLTDTQYF.